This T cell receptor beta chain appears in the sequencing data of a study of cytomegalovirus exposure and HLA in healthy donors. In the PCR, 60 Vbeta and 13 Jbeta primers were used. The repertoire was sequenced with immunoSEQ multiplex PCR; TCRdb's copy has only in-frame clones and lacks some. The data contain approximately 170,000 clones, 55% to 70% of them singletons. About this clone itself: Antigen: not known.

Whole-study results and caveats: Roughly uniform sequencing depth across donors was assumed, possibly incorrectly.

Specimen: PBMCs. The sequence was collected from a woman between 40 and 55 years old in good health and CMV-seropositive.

CDR3: CASSLASIEETQYF. Here the CDR3 DNA reads TGTGCCAGCAGCTTGGCGAGTATAGAAGAGACCCAGTACTTC. The J gene is TRBJ2-5, the V gene TRBV5-6; D not certain. Germline V gives CDR1 SGHDT, CDR2 YYEEEE. V was trimmed by 0 bases and J by 3 bases, leaving 9 bases between them. The CDR3 is made up of 14 amino acids.